These 6 T cell receptor beta chains share one sample of origin, sequenced in a study of early T cells in non-severe SARS-CoV-2 infection. MiXCR, applied by TCRdb to the 5' RACE reads, yields one record per CDR3 protein. This table has approximately 50,000 distinct CDR3 sequences, roughly an eighth appearing once. The material was whole blood, obtained at baseline. The receptors were gathered from an adult who was a healthcare worker with PCR-confirmed SARS-CoV-2 infection or an uninfected control (not recorded which).

The genes are TRBV12-3 or TRBV12-4 and TRBJ2-1; D is tentatively TRBD1 or TRBD2 (5 bases each). The CDR3 runs 14 residues. V lost 6 bases, J lost 0 bases, and 9 bases lay in between. The CDR3 loop reads CASSRGVSYNEQFF. In nucleotides, the CDR3 is TGTGCCAGCAGCCGAGGGGTCTCCTACAATGAGCAGTTCTTC.

A few counts support this clonotype. V and J are TRBV7-2 and TRBJ2-2, with 13 bases identical to TRBD2. CDR3 size: 15 residues. The junction had 8 bases not matched to a gene; V was cut back by 9 bases and J by 7 bases. Germline loops: CDR1 SGHTA, CDR2 FQGNSA. DNA for the CDR3: TGTGCCAGAAAGGGGACTAGCGGGAATCTCGGGGAGCTGTTTTTT. The encoded protein is CARKGTSGNLGELFF. The whole variable domain, remainder taken from reference TRBV7-2 and TRBJ2-2, is GAGVSQSPSNKVTEKGKDVELRCDPISGHTALYWYRQSLGQGLEFLIYFQGNSAPDKSGLPSDRFSAERTGGSVSTLTIQRTQQEDSAVYLCARKGTSGNLGELFFGEGSRLTVL.

This clonotype has only a few counts. This chain links TRBV20-1 with TRBJ2-7, with D possibly matching TRBD1 (5 bases). Germline V gene data show CDR1 as DFQATT and CDR2 as SNEGSKA (reference sequence). V lost 5 bases and J lost 4, with 24 bases in between. This CDR3 is built from 16 residues. CDR3 region: CSAAEQVAGLRYEQYF. CDR3 DNA: TGCAGTGCTGCCGAACAGGTGGCTGGTTTGAGGTACGAGCAGTACTTC.

This clonotype was detected only a few times. The chain links TRBV6-1 to TRBJ1-2; TRBD1 matches at 7 bases. This CDR3 has 15 amino acids. CDR1 MNHNS and CDR2 SASEGT come from the germline V gene. V was clipped by 6 bases and J by 2 bases; unmatched bases: 9. The CDR3 sequence: CASRIEETGNYGYTF. In DNA, the CDR3 is TGTGCCAGCAGGATAGAAGAGACAGGGAACTATGGCTACACCTTC.

The V gene is TRBV13, the J gene TRBJ1-1; 8 positions match TRBD1. Trimming at V came to 4 bases and at J to 3 bases, leaving 16 bases not matched to a gene. CDR3 length: 18 amino acids. Per germline, CDR1 PRHDT and CDR2 FYEKMQ (reference sequence). The CDR3 region is CASSSRLEPDRGDTEAFF. In DNA form, the CDR3 reads TGTGCCAGCAGCTCAAGGCTTGAACCCGACAGGGGAGACACTGAAGCTTTCTTT.

The gene calls are TRBV20-1 and TRBJ2-7; TRBD2 aligns across 14 bases. This CDR3 has 14 amino acids. Germline V gene sequence: CDR1 DFQATT, CDR2 SNEGSKA (reference sequence). The trim removed 6 bases at V and 3 bases at J, leaving 4 bases unmatched. The CDR3 is CSAAGTSGSYEQYF. CDR3 DNA: TGCAGTGCAGCCGGGACTAGCGGGAGCTACGAGCAGTACTTC.